These T cell receptor beta chains were read from a single sample in a study of T cells in Graves' hyperthyroidism and ophthalmopathy. MiXCR, applied by TCRdb to the multiplex PCR reads, yields one record per CDR3 protein. This sample has about 620,000 distinct CDR3 sequences, with roughly 15% found just once. Sequenced: blood. The receptor source for this set is a woman in her twenties or thirties with Graves' hyperthyroidism. Both conserved end residues are part of each CDR3. A D gene is named only where the DNA matches it firmly. Some rows mark clone size as missing; the rest say once, few, many or name a class of expanded clone.

abundance | d_gene | j_gene | v_gene | CDR3aa | CDR3nt
many | TRBD1 | TRBJ2-1 | TRBV27 | CASKTAGGSNEQFF | TGTGCCAGCAAAACTGCAGGGGGATCTAATGAGCAGTTCTTC
few | - | TRBJ2-1 | TRBV4-1 | CASSQEVAALSNEQFF | TGCGCCAGCAGCCAGGAAGTTGCGGCACTGAGCAATGAGCAGTTCTTC
many | - | TRBJ1-2 | TRBV3-1 | CASSQEGGTYGYTF | TGTGCCAGCAGCCAGGAGGGGGGTACCTATGGCTACACCTTC
- | TRBD1 | TRBJ1-4 | TRBV6-1 | CASSSTGYINEKLFF | TGTGCCAGCAGTTCGACAGGGTATATTAATGAAAAACTGTTTTTT
few | TRBD1 | TRBJ2-1 | TRBV12-3/TRBV12-4 | CASSSRTGRYNEQFF | TGTGCCAGCAGTTCTAGGACAGGGCGTTACAATGAGCAGTTCTTC
- | TRBD2 | TRBJ2-1 | TRBV24-1 | CATRATSGNNEQFF | TGTGCCACCCGGGCTACTAGCGGGAACAATGAGCAGTTCTTC
many | - | TRBJ1-1 | TRBV2 | CASGGGEEAFF | TGTGCCAGCGGGGGGGGGGAAGAAGCTTTCTTT
many | TRBD1 | TRBJ1-1 | TRBV2 | CASILTGVGTEAFF | TGTGCCAGCATCTTGACAGGGGTCGGCACTGAAGCTTTCTTT
- | - | TRBJ2-1 | TRBV6-1 | CASNGANSYNEQFF | TGTGCCAGCAATGGAGCGAACTCCTACAATGAGCAGTTCTTC
- | - | TRBJ2-7 | TRBV30 | CAWSVSSRYEQYF | TGTGCCTGGAGTGTTTCTAGCCGCTACGAGCAGTACTTC
- | TRBD2 | TRBJ2-3 | TRBV12-3/TRBV12-4 | CASSYSGSGNTQYF | TGTGCCAGCAGTTATAGCGGGAGTGGGAATACGCAGTATTTT
few | TRBD1 | TRBJ1-2 | TRBV7-9 | CASSDTGGHIYGYTF | TGTGCCAGCAGCGACACAGGGGGCCATATCTATGGCTACACCTTC
many | - | TRBJ2-1 | TRBV27 | CASSLILARPNEQFF | TGTGCCAGCAGTTTAATACTAGCCCGTCCCAATGAGCAGTTCTTC
- | - | TRBJ2-6 | TRBV28 | CASQGVSNSGANVLTF | TGTGCCAGCCAAGGAGTCTCGAACTCTGGGGCCAACGTCCTGACTTTC
- | - | TRBJ1-1 | TRBV11-2 | CASTTENPFF | TGTGCCAGCACAACAGAGAATCCTTTCTTT
- | - | TRBJ1-1 | TRBV2 | CASSNEKNTEAFF | TGTGCCAGCAGTAATGAAAAGAACACTGAAGCTTTCTTT
- | TRBD2 | TRBJ2-7 | TRBV7-9 | CASSLDSGTTYEQYF | TGTGCCAGCAGCTTGGATAGCGGGACTACTTACGAGCAGTACTTC
few | - | TRBJ1-1 | TRBV19 | CASSIRGALNTEAFF | TGTGCCAGTAGTATTAGAGGGGCCTTGAACACTGAAGCTTTCTTT
many | TRBD2 | TRBJ2-7 | TRBV27 | CASRIPGTSDYEQYF | TGTGCCAGCAGGATCCCCGGGACTAGCGACTACGAGCAGTACTTC
- | - | TRBJ1-2 | TRBV6-2/TRBV6-3 | CASSYLWGRNKYGYTF | TGTGCCAGCAGTTATTTATGGGGGCGGAATAAATATGGCTACACCTTC
few | - | TRBJ2-7 | TRBV29-1 | CSVVVRVGGEQYF | TGCAGCGTTGTTGTGAGGGTAGGGGGCGAGCAGTACTTC
many | - | TRBJ2-6 | TRBV3-1 | CASSLLLSGANVLTF | TGTGCCAGCAGCCTCTTGCTCTCTGGGGCCAACGTCCTGACTTTC
- | - | TRBJ1-5 | TRBV5-8 | CASSPWGDGGNQPQHF | TGTGCCAGCAGTCCTTGGGGCGATGGAGGCAATCAGCCCCAGCATTTT
- | - | TRBJ1-3 | TRBV29-1 | CSAGDINTIYF | TGCAGCGCTGGGGACATAAACACCATATATTTT
few | - | TRBJ1-2 | TRBV19 | CAYGVQGSPNYGYTF | TGTGCCTACGGCGTCCAGGGCTCACCGAACTATGGCTACACCTTC
few | - | TRBJ2-1 | TRBV7-9 | CASSLVEDNEQFF | TGTGCCAGCAGCTTAGTGGAGGACAATGAGCAGTTCTTC
few | - | TRBJ2-3 | TRBV11-3 | CASSFLGSSLTDTQYF | TGTGCCAGCAGCTTTCTTGGCTCGTCACTAACAGATACGCAGTATTTT
few | - | TRBJ1-2 | TRBV9 | CASSVATTEHYGYTF | TGTGCCAGCAGCGTAGCTACGACGGAACACTATGGCTACACCTTC
- | - | TRBJ2-3 | TRBV5-6 | CASCLSRRELIDTQYF | TGTGCCAGCTGCCTTAGTAGGAGAGAATTGATTGATACGCAGTATTTT
few | TRBD1 | TRBJ2-7 | TRBV9 | CASSGRDSSYEQYF | TGTGCCAGCAGCGGCCGGGACAGCTCCTACGAGCAGTACTTC
few | TRBD2 | TRBJ2-1 | TRBV4-2 | CASSLYSGRPEGEQFF | TGTGCCAGCAGCCTTTATAGCGGGAGACCCGAGGGGGAGCAGTTCTTC
few | - | TRBJ1-5 | TRBV19 | CASSTLGHPIGQPQHF | TGTGCCAGTAGCACACTGGGACACCCCATCGGTCAGCCCCAGCATTTT
many | - | TRBJ1-2 | TRBV28 | CASSTPLVLSGYTF | TGTGCCAGCAGTACCCCCTTGGTATTGAGTGGCTACACCTTC
- | TRBD2 | TRBJ2-7 | TRBV9 | CASSRTGTNSYEQYF | TGTGCCAGCAGTCGTACCGGGACTAACTCCTACGAGCAGTACTTC
many | TRBD1 | TRBJ2-7 | TRBV28 | CASSLPDRGPDEQYF | TGTGCCAGCAGCCTGCCGGACAGGGGGCCGGACGAGCAGTACTTC
- | - | TRBJ1-1 | TRBV29-1 | CSVDTAGNTEAFF | TGCAGCGTTGACACGGCGGGGAACACTGAAGCTTTCTTT
few | - | TRBJ1-5 | TRBV20-1 | CSAQLGGGGKPQHF | TGCAGTGCTCAACTAGGGGGGGGCGGAAAGCCCCAGCATTTT
many | TRBD1 | TRBJ1-5 | TRBV2 | CASSGQGGGNQPQHF | TGTGCCAGCAGCGGACAGGGCGGTGGCAATCAGCCCCAGCATTTT
few | - | TRBJ2-1 | TRBV24-1 | CATSDSLNEQFF | TGTGCCACCAGTGATTCTCTCAATGAGCAGTTCTTC
- | TRBD1 | TRBJ1-5 | TRBV7-8 | CASSFRGKNQPQHF | TGTGCCAGCAGCTTCAGGGGGAAAAATCAGCCCCAGCATTTT
- | - | TRBJ2-2 | TRBV6-1 | CASTQGRRIGNTGELFF | TGTGCCAGCACCCAGGGAAGGCGGATCGGGAACACCGGGGAGCTGTTTTTT
many | TRBD2 | TRBJ2-5 | TRBV3-1 | CGTSGRGLQETQYF | TGCGGGACTAGCGGAAGGGGTTTACAAGAGACCCAGTACTTC
many | TRBD1 | TRBJ2-7 | TRBV11-2 | CASRWWLGQGGNEQYF | TGTGCCAGCAGGTGGTGGTTGGGACAGGGGGGGAACGAGCAGTACTTC
many | - | TRBJ2-7 | TRBV7-8 | CASSLDRTYEQYF | TGTGCCAGCAGCTTGGACAGAACCTACGAGCAGTACTTC
many | - | TRBJ2-5 | TRBV7-2 | CASSLDRTRGIKETQYF | TGTGCCAGCAGCTTAGATAGGACTCGGGGAATTAAAGAGACCCAGTACTTC
once | - | TRBJ2-2 | TRBV28 | CASSLRSLINTGELFF | TGTGCCAGCAGTTTAAGGTCCCTGATAAACACCGGGGAGCTGTTTTTT
many | - | TRBJ2-1 | TRBV30 | CAWSVTAYNEQFF | TGTGCCTGGAGTGTTACAGCTTACAATGAGCAGTTCTTC
many | TRBD2 | TRBJ2-1 | TRBV6-2/TRBV6-3 | CASRASGMGNEQFF | TGTGCCAGCAGGGCTAGCGGGATGGGCAATGAGCAGTTCTTC
many | - | TRBJ1-1 | TRBV6-1 | CASRQGRHTEAFF | TGTGCCAGCAGGCAGGGGCGGCACACTGAAGCTTTCTTT
- | - | TRBJ1-5 | TRBV28 | CASSSRDSNQPQHF | TGTGCCAGCAGTTCCCGGGACAGCAATCAGCCCCAGCATTTT
- | - | TRBJ1-5 | TRBV4-1 | CASSQPREGNQPQHF | TGCGCCAGCAGCCAACCCAGGGAGGGCAATCAGCCCCAGCATTTT
few | - | TRBJ1-3 | TRBV4-3 | CASSRGLGNTIYF | TGCGCCAGCAGCCGGGGGTTAGGAAACACCATATATTTT
- | TRBD2 | TRBJ2-2 | TRBV11-2 | CASSQDAGGTGELFF | TGTGCCAGCAGCCAAGATGCGGGAGGCACCGGGGAGCTGTTTTTT
- | - | TRBJ1-5 | TRBV20-1 | CSGRRDPSTDTQHF | TGCAGTGGTCGAAGGGACCCTAGCACAGATACGCAGCATTTT
- | TRBD1 | TRBJ2-7 | TRBV14 | CASSQANYRDRGYEQYF | TGTGCCAGCAGCCAAGCAAACTACCGGGACAGAGGCTACGAGCAGTACTTC
once | - | TRBJ1-3 | TRBV7-8 | CASSPPELAGNTIYF | TGTGCCAGCAGCCCGCCCGAGTTAGCTGGAAACACCATATATTTT
many | - | TRBJ1-3 | TRBV6-1 | CASSLKGTAGNTIYF | TGTGCCAGCTCCCTTAAAGGGACGGCTGGAAACACCATATATTTT
many | TRBD1 | TRBJ2-3 | TRBV9 | CASSQNPKTGGSTDTQYF | TGTGCCAGCAGTCAAAATCCCAAAACAGGGGGTTCCACAGATACGCAGTATTTT
many | TRBD2 | TRBJ2-3 | TRBV5-1 | CASSLARASGITDTQYF | TGCGCCAGCAGCTTGGCGAGGGCTAGCGGGATCACAGATACGCAGTATTTT
many | - | TRBJ2-1 | TRBV6-2/TRBV6-3 | CASSYPTGYEYNEQFF | TGTGCCAGCAGTTACCCGACGGGCTACGAGTACAATGAGCAGTTCTTC